What follows are 20 T cell receptor beta chains derived from one specimen sequenced in a study of Tregs in tolerant kidney transplant recipients. Related graft donors supplied nonmyeloablative bone marrow transplants, and mixed chimerism was transient. The assay was immunoSEQ multiplex PCR, and TCRdb's table has in-frame clones only and misses some. The data hold about 50,000 clones, with 89% observed a single time. The specimen comprised CD8+ T cells from blood (PBMCs), sampled 12 months after the transplant. The receptors were sampled from a human patient who received a combined kidney and bone marrow transplant. Some T cells may be supplied by the graft donor.

This clone has just a few counts. The J gene is TRBJ1-1, the V gene TRBV5-4; D not certain. The germline V gene encodes CDR1 SGHNT and CDR2 YYREEE (reference sequence). Trimming left V 2 bases short and J 5 bases short, with 10 bases between. CDR3 size: 13 residues. CDR3 DNA sequence: TGTGCCAGCAGCTTCGGGGTCGAGACTGAAGCTTTCTTT. Encoded protein: CASSFGVETEAFF.

The V and J genes are TRBV9 and TRBJ1-2, with 9 bases fitting TRBD1. Germline lookup yields CDR1 SGDLS and CDR2 YYNGEE. Trimming removed 2 bases from V and 6 bases from J; junction bases left unmatched: 5. The CDR3 consists of 14 residues. CDR3 nucleotide sequence: TGTGCCAGCAGCGTTCTGGACAGGGGAGATGGCTACACCTTC. Translation: CASSVLDRGDGYTF.

The chain uses TRBV7-8 and TRBJ2-5, with 13 bases identical to TRBD2. The J call may be incorrect, as the DNA end agrees better with TRBJ2-7. The CDR3 is 17 residues long. Per the germline V gene, CDR1 is SGHVS and CDR2 is FQNEAQ. DNA for the CDR3: TGTGCCAGCAGACAAGGGACTAGCGGGACGATTTCCTACGAGCAGTACTTC. This translates into CASRQGTSGTISYEQYF.

The genes are TRBV5-1 and TRBJ2-7; TRBD1 agrees at 9 bases. The germline CDR1 and CDR2 sequences are SGHRS and YFSETQ. The CDR3 contains 15 residues. The junction had 12 bases not matched to a gene; V was cut back by 4 bases and J by 7 bases. This CDR3 reads CASSLYPDRGEEQYF. For the CDR3, the DNA is TGCGCCAGCAGCCTCTATCCGGACAGGGGAGAGGAGCAGTACTTC.

The chain recombines TRBV19 with TRBJ1-3, with D maybe TRBD1 (6 bases). In germline, CDR1 is LNHDA, CDR2 SQIVND (reference sequence). Trimming cost V 5 bases and J 7 bases, with 15 bases left between them. The CDR3 extends over 14 amino acids. CDR3 in amino acids: CASSSWWQGNTIYF. Written as DNA, the CDR3 is TGTGCCAGTAGTTCATGGTGGCAGGGGAACACCATATATTTT.

This clone was seen only once. The V call is TRBV19, the J call TRBJ2-2, with 9 bases that match TRBD1. V gave up 4 bases and J gave up 1 base; unmatched junction bases: 4. CDR3 length: 16 residues. CDR1 LNHDA and CDR2 SQIVND come from the germline V gene (reference sequence). CDR3 in amino acids: CASSKTGGGNTGELFF. The CDR3 bases are TGTGCCAGTAGTAAGACAGGGGGGGGGAACACCGGGGAGCTGTTTTTT. The whole variable domain, remainder taken from reference TRBV19 and TRBJ2-2, is DGGITQSPKYLFRKEGQNVTLSCEQNLNHDAMYWYRQDPGQGLRLIYYSQIVNDFQKGDIAEGYSVSREKKESFPLTVTSAQKNPTAFYLCASSKTGGGNTGELFFGEGSRLTVL.

This chain uses TRBV11-1 with TRBJ2-1; TRBD2 is a possible D gene (6 bases). The ends were cut back, 5 bases at V and 8 bases at J, with 13 bases in the middle. Germline-derived CDR1 and CDR2 are SGHAT and FQDESV (reference sequence). There are 13 residues in the CDR3. The CDR3 here is CASSLGGDYEQFF. CDR3 nucleotides: TGTGCCAGCAGCCTAGGTGGGGACTATGAGCAGTTCTTC.

The V gene is TRBV7-2, the J gene TRBJ2-3; TRBD2 aligns across 10 bases. The V gene's germline CDR1 is SGHTA and CDR2 FQGNSA. The CDR3 runs 15 residues. After removal of 5 bases from V and 7 bases from J, the junction contained 9 bases not matched to a gene. The CDR3, as DNA: TGTGCCAGCAGCCGGACTAGCGGACCTCTTAATACGCAGTATTTT. It translates to CASSRTSGPLNTQYF.

The rearrangement links TRBV7-3 to TRBJ2-1, with TRBD2 matching over 11 bases. The CDR3 runs to 16 residues. J lost 3 bases, V lost 4 bases, and 5 bases had no gene match. Germline CDR1 and CDR2: SGHTA and FQGTGA. DNA of the CDR3: TGTGCCAGCAGCTCAGGGACTAGCGGAGTCTACAATGAGCAGTTCTTC. It yields the protein CASSSGTSGVYNEQFF.

This chain joins TRBV9 and TRBJ2-7; D ambiguous. This CDR3 is 13 amino acids long. Germline V lookup: CDR1 SGDLS, CDR2 YYNGEE. The V gene lost 5 bases and the J gene lost 2 bases, with 11 bases spanning the gap. CDR3 amino acids: CASRPDNAYEQYF. CDR3 in DNA: TGTGCCAGCAGACCAGACAACGCCTACGAGCAGTACTTC.

V is TRBV5-4 and J is TRBJ2-7, with a weak D call TRBD2 (6 bases). Looked up from germline, CDR1 is SGHNT and CDR2 is YYREEE (reference sequence). Trimming left V 2 bases short and J 5 bases short, with 14 bases between. This CDR3 has 14 residues. CDR3 in amino acids: CASSFGPGVHEQYF. In nucleotides, the CDR3 is TGTGCCAGCAGCTTTGGTCCGGGAGTCCACGAGCAGTACTTC.

The chain combines TRBV13 with TRBJ2-1, with unresolved D. The V gene lost 0 bases and the J gene lost 0 bases, with 9 bases spanning the gap. Germline CDR1 PRHDT, CDR2 FYEKMQ (reference sequence). This CDR3 comprises 16 residues. CDR3 residues: CASSLGFGSSYNEQFF. The CDR3 bases are TGTGCCAGCAGCTTAGGGTTTGGCTCCTCCTACAATGAGCAGTTCTTC.

The chain employs TRBV15 and TRBJ1-4; 8 bases fit TRBD1. J was trimmed by 8 bases and V by 8 bases; bases with no gene match: 16. Germline-derived CDR1 and CDR2 are LNHNV and YYDKDF (reference sequence). The CDR3 contains 16 residues. The CDR3 here is CATARDRLSPGEKLFF. In DNA form, the CDR3 reads TGTGCCACCGCCCGGGACAGGCTATCTCCGGGGGAAAAACTGTTTTTT. The full variable domain, its missing parts supplied by reference TRBV15 and TRBJ1-4, is DAMVIQNPRYQVTQFGKPVTLSCSQTLNHNVMYWYQQKSSQAPKLLFHYYDKDFNNEADTPDNFQSRRPNTSFCFLDIRSPGLGDTAMYLCATARDRLSPGEKLFFGSGTQLSVL.

This clone is a singleton in its sample. The rearrangement links TRBV9 to TRBJ1-2; unclear D gene. With 1 base removed from V and 5 bases from J, the gap between germline ends came to 15 bases. CDR1 and CDR2 (germline): SGDLS, YYNGEE. This CDR3 comprises 15 residues. CDR3 loop: CASSVNAYRGYGYTF. The CDR3 region has the DNA TGTGCCAGCAGCGTAAATGCATACCGCGGGTATGGCTACACCTTC.

This chain links TRBV19 with TRBJ2-1; weak D call: TRBD1 (5 bases). With 3 bases removed from V and 2 bases from J, the gap between germline ends came to 14 bases. Germline-derived CDR1 and CDR2 are LNHDA and SQIVND (reference sequence). The CDR3 consists of 16 residues. The CDR3 protein is CASSIAGQFPYNEQFF. CDR3 DNA sequence: TGTGCCAGTAGTATCGCCGGACAATTTCCCTACAATGAGCAGTTCTTC.

The chain carries TRBV30 and TRBJ1-2; tentative D call: TRBD1 (6 bases). The V end was cut by 0 bases, the J end by 7 bases, with 12 bases between. Germline V gene lookup returns CDR1 GTSNPN and CDR2 SVGIG (reference sequence). This CDR3 comprises 13 residues. The CDR3 spells CAWSVGGAGGYTF. For the CDR3, the DNA is TGTGCCTGGAGTGTTGGGGGGGCGGGTGGCTACACCTTC.

V is TRBV9 and J is TRBJ1-1; possibly TRBD1 for D (5 bases). Germline assignment: CDR1 SGDLS and CDR2 YYNGEE. Trimming removed 0 bases at V and 6 bases at J, with 12 bases between. The CDR3 is made up of 14 amino acids. Written as DNA, the CDR3 is TGTGCCAGCAGCGTAGATCTGGGGCCAGCTGAAGCTTTCTTT. Protein sequence: CASSVDLGPAEAFF. Using reference TRBV9 and TRBJ1-1 for the parts outside the CDR3, the full variable domain is DSGVTQTPKHLITATGQRVTLRCSPRSGDLSVYWYQQSLDQGLQFLIQYYNGEERAKGNILERFSAQQFPDLHSELNLSSLELGDSALYFCASSVDLGPAEAFFGQGTRLTVV.

The chain is built from TRBV13 and TRBJ2-2; TRBD1 aligns across 7 bases. Germline lookup yields CDR1 PRHDT and CDR2 FYEKMQ (reference sequence). J lost 4 bases, V lost 3 bases, and 8 bases had no gene match. This CDR3 is 16 amino acids long. CDR3 nucleotides: TGTGCCAGCAGCTTCCCGGGACAGCGAGCCACCGGGGAGCTGTTTTTT. This translates into CASSFPGQRATGELFF.

CDR3 amino acids: CASSTRIAGGSTDTQYF. The CDR3 nucleotides read TGTGCCAGCAGCACGAGAATAGCGGGGGGTAGCACAGATACGCAGTATTTT. The rearrangement uses TRBV9 and TRBJ2-3; 10 bases are shared with TRBD2. With V trimmed by 4 bases and J by 0 bases, 8 bases remained unmatched. The CDR3 spans 17 residues. Per the germline V gene, CDR1 is SGDLS and CDR2 is YYNGEE.

This rearrangement joins TRBV9 to TRBJ2-3, with 10 bases lining up with TRBD1. Germline trimming cut 2 bases from V and 4 bases from J; bases unmatched to any gene: 13. Germline-derived CDR1 and CDR2 are SGDLS and YYNGEE. The CDR3 runs 18 residues. CDR3 nucleotide sequence: TGTGCCAGCAGCGTTCCCTTGACGGACAGGGGGTCCGCAGATACGCAGTATTTT. This translates into CASSVPLTDRGSADTQYF.